Below are 14 T cell receptor beta chains sequenced from a single sample in a study of OX40 agonist ivuxolimab in advanced cancers. TCRdb keeps only in-frame clones here, not all; method: immunoSEQ multiplex PCR. The sample lists tens of thousands of clones, about 92% occurring once. The source was CD4+ or CD8+ T cells sorted from blood, collected in a trial of the OX40 agonist ivuxolimab. Receptor source: an adult with an advanced solid tumor such as melanoma, head and neck, liver or kidney cancer.

The V call is TRBV19, the J call TRBJ2-2; 9 bases map to TRBD1. The V segment lost 9 bases and the J segment 5 bases; nucleotides outside the gene matches: 7. Germline V CDR1 and CDR2: LNHDA, SQIVND (reference sequence). The CDR3 extends over 14 amino acids. In DNA, the CDR3 is TGTGCCAGCCTATCGGGGACAGGGACCGGGGAGCTGTTTTTT. Translating it yields CASLSGTGTGELFF. The full variable domain, its missing parts supplied by reference TRBV19 and TRBJ2-2, is DGGITQSPKYLFRKEGQNVTLSCEQNLNHDAMYWYRQDPGQGLRLIYYSQIVNDFQKGDIAEGYSVSREKKESFPLTVTSAQKNPTAFYLCASLSGTGTGELFFGEGSRLTVL.

This chain uses TRBV2 with TRBJ2-2; 11 positions agree with TRBD2. The V and J ends lost 9 bases and 5 bases, in that order; junction bases with no gene match: 11. The germline gives CDR1 SNHLY, CDR2 FYNNEI. CDR3 size: 16 residues. The CDR3 protein is CASGDLLAGETGELFF. CDR3 in DNA: TGTGCCAGTGGGGACTTACTAGCGGGGGAGACCGGGGAGCTGTTTTTT.

By frequency in the sample, this clone is medium-sized. The V gene is TRBV18, the J gene TRBJ2-1, with D unresolved. The CDR3 loop spans 15 amino acids. From germline, CDR1 is KGHSH and CDR2 LQKENI. Trimming removed 3 bases from V and 0 bases from J, with 9 bases in between. The CDR3 DNA follows: TGTGCCAGCTCACCGGCGCCAGACTCCTACAATGAGCAGTTCTTC. This gives the protein CASSPAPDSYNEQFF.

The gene calls are TRBV5-6 and TRBJ2-7; TRBD1 matches at 9 bases. CDR1 SGHDT and CDR2 YYEEEE come from the germline V gene. The CDR3 runs to 14 residues. The J segment lost 2 bases and the V segment lost 5 bases, leaving 5 bases of the junction unmatched. The CDR3 region has the DNA TGTGCCAGCAGTGAGGGACAGGGTCCCTACGAGCAGTACTTC. Protein: CASSEGQGPYEQYF.

The chain is built from TRBV28 and TRBJ2-7; no clear D gene. V shed 7 bases and J shed 2 bases, with 9 bases lying between them. The CDR3 has 12 residues. CDR1 and CDR2 (germline): MDHEN, SYDVKM. The CDR3 protein is CASIGLPYEQYF. The CDR3 DNA reads as TGTGCCAGCATCGGGTTGCCCTACGAGCAGTACTTC. Together with reference TRBV28 and TRBJ2-7, the CDR3 gives the full variable domain: DVKVTQSSRYLVKRTGEKVFLECVQDMDHENMFWYRQDPGLGLRLIYFSYDVKMKEKGDIPEGYSVSREKKERFSLILESASTNQTSMYLCASIGLPYEQYFGPGTRLTVT.

The rearrangement links TRBV7-6 to TRBJ1-6, with unresolved D. The CDR3 runs to 16 residues. Germline CDR1 is SGHVS and CDR2 is FNYEAQ. The germline V and J ends were trimmed by 1 base and 2 bases, with 9 bases remaining between them. The CDR3 DNA sequence: TGTGCCAGCAGCTTAGAAGGGTGGCCCTATAATTCACCCCTCCACTTT. This codes for CASSLEGWPYNSPLHF.

The chain has TRBV2 and TRBJ1-1, with D tentatively TRBD1 (5 bases). The CDR3 is 13 residues long. V lost 9 bases and J lost 1, with 12 bases in between. The germline gives CDR1 SNHLY, CDR2 FYNNEI. The CDR3 loop reads CARPGLQNTEAFF. The CDR3 DNA is TGTGCCAGACCGGGACTGCAGAACACTGAAGCTTTCTTT.

This chain joins TRBV7-8 and TRBJ2-7; maybe TRBD2 (7 bases). The length of the CDR3 is 14 residues. Germline CDR1 SGHVS, CDR2 FQNEAQ. Trimming stripped 5 bases from V and 2 bases from J, with 13 bases between. The CDR3 DNA is TGTGCCAGCAGCCCGCCCGGGGGGCCCTACGAGCAGTACGTC. Translated, it gives CASSPPGGPYEQYV.

V gene TRBV6-1 combines with J gene TRBJ1-1; the D is unclear. Between the trimmed V and J ends, which lost 7 bases and 1 base, there was a span of 10 bases. The CDR3 runs 13 residues. CDR1 MNHNS and CDR2 SASEGT come from the germline V gene. The CDR3 DNA follows: TGTGCCAGCACCGAAGGGCAGAACACTGAAGCTTTCTTT. It encodes CASTEGQNTEAFF.

This clone was picked up a small number of times. The rearrangement links TRBV5-7 to TRBJ1-5; 8 positions match TRBD1. TRBV5-7 is marked as an open reading frame, function uncertain. The CDR3 is 15 residues long. Unmatched junction bases numbered 3, after V lost 3 bases and J lost 1 base. CDR3 in amino acids: CASSCGQGSNQPQHF. The CDR3 nucleotides are TGTGCCAGCAGCTGTGGACAGGGAAGCAATCAGCCCCAGCATTTT.

The chain uses TRBV2 and TRBJ2-3, with a tentative D call TRBD1 (5 bases). Germline CDR1 reads SNHLY; CDR2 reads FYNNEI. V lost 1 base and J lost 3, with 8 bases in between. CDR3 length: 14 residues. The DNA for the CDR3 is TGTGCCAGCAGTGAAGACAGGCCTACAGATACGCAGTATTTT. This gives the protein CASSEDRPTDTQYF.

J is TRBJ1-1 and V is TRBV2; possible D gene TRBD1, 5 bases. The CDR3 sequence is 14 residues long. Germline lookup yields CDR1 SNHLY and CDR2 FYNNEI. V was clipped by 8 bases and J by 1 base, with 14 bases between them. The CDR3 sequence: CASFGQGPNTEAFF. DNA for the CDR3: TGTGCCAGCTTCGGCCAGGGACCGAACACTGAAGCTTTCTTT.

The V call is TRBV13, the J call TRBJ2-3, with 8 positions matching TRBD2. The length of the CDR3 is 14 residues. Losses at the gene ends were 4 bases for V and 2 bases for J; bases not matched to a gene: 2. From germline, CDR1 is PRHDT and CDR2 FYEKMQ (reference sequence). The CDR3 loop is CASSYGRDTDTQYF. The CDR3 nucleotides are TGTGCCAGCAGCTACGGGAGGGACACAGATACGCAGTATTTT.

V is TRBV25-1 and J is TRBJ2-7, with a tentative D call TRBD2 (7 bases). Germline loops: CDR1 MGHDK, CDR2 SYGVNS. The CDR3 extends over 14 amino acids. Trimming stripped 5 bases from V and 2 bases from J, with 13 bases between. CDR3 sequence reads: CASSSVGGPYEQYF. The CDR3 DNA sequence: TGTGCCAGCAGTTCCGTGGGGGGGCCCTACGAGCAGTACTTC.